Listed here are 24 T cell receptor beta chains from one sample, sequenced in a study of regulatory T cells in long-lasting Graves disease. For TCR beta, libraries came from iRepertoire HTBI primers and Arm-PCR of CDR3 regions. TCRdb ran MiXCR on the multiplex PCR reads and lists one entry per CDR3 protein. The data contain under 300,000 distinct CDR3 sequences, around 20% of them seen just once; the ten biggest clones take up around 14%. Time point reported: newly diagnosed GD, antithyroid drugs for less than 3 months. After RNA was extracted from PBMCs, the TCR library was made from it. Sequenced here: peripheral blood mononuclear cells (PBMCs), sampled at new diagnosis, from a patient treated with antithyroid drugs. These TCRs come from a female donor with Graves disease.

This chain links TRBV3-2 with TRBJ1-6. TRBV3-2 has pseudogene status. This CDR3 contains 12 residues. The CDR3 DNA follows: TGTGCCAGCAGCCCTTCCTCAGGCCCCCTCCACTTT. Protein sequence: CASSPSSGPLHF.

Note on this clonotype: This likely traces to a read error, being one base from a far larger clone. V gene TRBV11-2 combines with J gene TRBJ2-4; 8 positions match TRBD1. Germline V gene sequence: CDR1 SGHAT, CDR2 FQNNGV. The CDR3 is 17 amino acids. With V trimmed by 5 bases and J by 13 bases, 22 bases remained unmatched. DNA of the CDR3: TGTGCCAGCAGCCCCAGTGTCTCCGGACAGGGTCCGAATGAGCAGTACTTC. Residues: CASSPSVSGQGPNEQYF.

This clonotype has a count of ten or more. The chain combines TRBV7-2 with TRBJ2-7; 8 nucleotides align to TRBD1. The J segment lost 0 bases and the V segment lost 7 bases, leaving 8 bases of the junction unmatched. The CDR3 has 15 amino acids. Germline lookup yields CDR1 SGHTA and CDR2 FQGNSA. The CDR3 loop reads CASTLPGQDSYEQYF. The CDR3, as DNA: TGTGCCAGCACCCTTCCGGGACAGGACTCCTACGAGCAGTACTTC.

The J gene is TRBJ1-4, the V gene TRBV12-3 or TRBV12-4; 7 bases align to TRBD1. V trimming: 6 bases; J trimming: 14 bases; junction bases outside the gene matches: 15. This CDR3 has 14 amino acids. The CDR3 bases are TGTGCCAGCAGCCCCGAGAACAGGGGTGTAAATCTGTTTTTT. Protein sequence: CASSPENRGVNLFF.

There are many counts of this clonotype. The CDR3 coding sequence is TGCAGTGCTAAATTGTCAATGGCAGGTGGCGAGCAGTACTTC. It codes for CSAKLSMAGGEQYF. This sequence joins TRBV20-1 and TRBJ2-7, with D unclear. V was cut by 4 bases and J by 6 bases, with 19 bases left in between. This CDR3 comprises 14 residues. Germline CDR1 reads DFQATT; CDR2 reads SNEGSKA (reference sequence).

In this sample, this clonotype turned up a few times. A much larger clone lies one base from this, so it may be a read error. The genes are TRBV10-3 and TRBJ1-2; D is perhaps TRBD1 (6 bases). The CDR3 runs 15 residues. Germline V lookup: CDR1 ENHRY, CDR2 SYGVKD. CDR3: CAISVSGATSYGCTF. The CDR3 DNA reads TGTGCCATCAGTGTTTCAGGGGCGACTTCCTATGGCTGCACCTTC.

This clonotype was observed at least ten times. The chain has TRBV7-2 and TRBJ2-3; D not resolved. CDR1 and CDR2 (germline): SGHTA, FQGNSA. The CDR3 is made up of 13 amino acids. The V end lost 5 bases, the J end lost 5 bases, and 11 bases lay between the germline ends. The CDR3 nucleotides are TGTGCCAGCAGCCCCGGACCAAAAGATACGCAGTATTTT. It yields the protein CASSPGPKDTQYF.

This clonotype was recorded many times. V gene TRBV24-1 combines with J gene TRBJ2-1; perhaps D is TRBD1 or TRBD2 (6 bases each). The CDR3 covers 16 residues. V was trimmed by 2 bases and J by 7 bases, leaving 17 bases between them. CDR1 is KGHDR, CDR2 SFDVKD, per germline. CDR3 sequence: CATSDSGASVRNEQFF. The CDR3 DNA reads TGTGCCACCAGTGATTCGGGGGCGAGTGTGCGGAATGAGCAGTTCTTC.

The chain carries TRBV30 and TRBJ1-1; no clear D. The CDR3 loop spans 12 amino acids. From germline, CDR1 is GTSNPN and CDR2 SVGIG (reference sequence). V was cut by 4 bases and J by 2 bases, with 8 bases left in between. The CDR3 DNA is TGTGCCTGGATATCTTCAAACACTGAAGCTTTCTTT. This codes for CAWISSNTEAFF.

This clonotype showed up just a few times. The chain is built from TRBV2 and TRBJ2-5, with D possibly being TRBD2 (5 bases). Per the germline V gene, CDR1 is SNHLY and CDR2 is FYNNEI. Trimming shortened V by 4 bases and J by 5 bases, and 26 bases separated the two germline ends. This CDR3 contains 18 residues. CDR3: CASSASLKYDGITETQYF. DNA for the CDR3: TGTGCCAGCAGTGCTTCTCTAAAATACGACGGGATTACGGAGACCCAGTACTTC.

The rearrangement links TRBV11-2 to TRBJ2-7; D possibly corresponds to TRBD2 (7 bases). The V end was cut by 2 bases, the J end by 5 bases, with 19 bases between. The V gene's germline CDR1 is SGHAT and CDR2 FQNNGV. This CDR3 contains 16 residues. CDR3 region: CASSLLLRGALDEQYF. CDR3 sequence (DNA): TGTGCCAGCAGCTTATTACTTCGGGGGGCGCTGGACGAGCAGTACTTC.

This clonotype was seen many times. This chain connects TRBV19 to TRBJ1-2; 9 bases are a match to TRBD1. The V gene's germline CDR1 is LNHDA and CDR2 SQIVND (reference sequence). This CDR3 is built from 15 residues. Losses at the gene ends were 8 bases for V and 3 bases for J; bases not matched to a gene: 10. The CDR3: CASLDEDRGHYGYTF. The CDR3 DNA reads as TGTGCCAGTCTCGATGAGGACAGGGGACACTATGGCTACACCTTC. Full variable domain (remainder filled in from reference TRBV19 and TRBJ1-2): DGGITQSPKYLFRKEGQNVTLSCEQNLNHDAMYWYRQDPGQGLRLIYYSQIVNDFQKGDIAEGYSVSREKKESFPLTVTSAQKNPTAFYLCASLDEDRGHYGYTFGSGTRLTVV.

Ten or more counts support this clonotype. The CDR3 sequence: CASSLGPGDTGELFF. Here the CDR3 DNA reads TGTGCCAGCAGTTTGGGACCAGGGGACACCGGGGAGCTGTTTTTT. This chain links TRBV27 with TRBJ2-2; maybe TRBD1 (6 bases). From germline, CDR1 is MNHEY and CDR2 SMNVEV (reference sequence). This CDR3 is 15 amino acids long. The germline V and J ends were trimmed by 3 bases and 3 bases, with 11 bases remaining between them.

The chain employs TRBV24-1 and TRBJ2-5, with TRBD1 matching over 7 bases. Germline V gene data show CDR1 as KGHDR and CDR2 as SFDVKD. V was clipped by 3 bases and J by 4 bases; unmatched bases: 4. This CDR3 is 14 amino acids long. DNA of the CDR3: TGTGCCACCAGTGATCAGGACAGGATAGAGACCCAGTACTTC. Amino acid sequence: CATSDQDRIETQYF.

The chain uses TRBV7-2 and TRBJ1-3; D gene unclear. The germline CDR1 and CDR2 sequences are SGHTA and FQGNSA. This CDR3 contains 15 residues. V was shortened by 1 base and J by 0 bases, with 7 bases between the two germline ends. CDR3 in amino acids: CASSLGSFSGNTIYF. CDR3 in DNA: TGTGCCAGCAGCTTAGGCTCCTTCTCTGGAAACACCATATATTTT.

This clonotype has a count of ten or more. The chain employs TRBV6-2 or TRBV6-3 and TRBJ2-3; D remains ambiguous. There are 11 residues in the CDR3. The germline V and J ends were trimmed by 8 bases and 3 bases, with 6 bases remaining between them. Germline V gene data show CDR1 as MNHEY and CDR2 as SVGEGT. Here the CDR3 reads CASLGTDTQYF. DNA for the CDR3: TGTGCCAGCTTGGGGACAGATACGCAGTATTTT.

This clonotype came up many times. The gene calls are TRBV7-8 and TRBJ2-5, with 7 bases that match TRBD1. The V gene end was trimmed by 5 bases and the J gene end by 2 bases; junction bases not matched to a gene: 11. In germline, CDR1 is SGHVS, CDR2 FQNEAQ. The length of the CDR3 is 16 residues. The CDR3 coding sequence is TGTGCCAGCAGCCCGCTACGGGACAGCAAACAAGAGACCCAGTACTTC. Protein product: CASSPLRDSKQETQYF. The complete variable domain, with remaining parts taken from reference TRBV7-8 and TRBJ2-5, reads GAGVSQSPRYKVAKRGQDVALRCDPISGHVSLFWYQQALGQGPEFLTYFQNEAQLDKSGLPSDRFFAERPEGSVSTLKIQRTQQEDSAVYLCASSPLRDSKQETQYFGPGTRLLVL.

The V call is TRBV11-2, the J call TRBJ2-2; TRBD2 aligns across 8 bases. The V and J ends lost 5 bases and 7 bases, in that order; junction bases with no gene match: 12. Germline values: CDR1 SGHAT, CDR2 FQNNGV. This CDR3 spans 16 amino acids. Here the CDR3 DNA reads TGTGCCAGCAGCCCGACGGGAGGGGGGGCAAACGGGGAGCTGTTTTTT. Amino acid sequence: CASSPTGGGANGELFF.

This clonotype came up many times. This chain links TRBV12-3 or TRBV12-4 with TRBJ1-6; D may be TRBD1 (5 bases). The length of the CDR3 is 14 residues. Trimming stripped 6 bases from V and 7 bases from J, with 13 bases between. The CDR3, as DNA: TGTGCCAGCAGCTGGATGGGGGGGAATTCACCCCTCCACTTT. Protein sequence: CASSWMGGNSPLHF.

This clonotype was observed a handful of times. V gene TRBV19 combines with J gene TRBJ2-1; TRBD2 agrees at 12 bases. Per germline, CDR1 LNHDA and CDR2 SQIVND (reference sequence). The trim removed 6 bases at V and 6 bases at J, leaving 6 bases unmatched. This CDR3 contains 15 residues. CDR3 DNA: TGTGCCAGTAGCGGACTAGCGGGAATACCCAATGAGCAGTTCTTC. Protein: CASSGLAGIPNEQFF.

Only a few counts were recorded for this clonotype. The CDR3 loop reads CASSRIGTGGETQYF. In nucleotides, the CDR3 is TGTGCCAGCAGCCGAATCGGTACCGGGGGGGAGACCCAGTACTTC. The chain has TRBV14 and TRBJ2-5; the match to TRBD2 covers 7 bases. CDR3 length: 15 residues. V lost 4 bases, J lost 5 bases, and 10 bases stayed unmatched. The V gene's germline CDR1 is SGHDN and CDR2 FVKESK. The variable domain in full, completed from reference TRBV14 and TRBJ2-5, reads EAGVTQFPSHSVIEKGQTVTLRCDPISGHDNLYWYRRVMGKEIKFLLHFVKESKQDESGMPNNRFLAERTGGTYSTLKVQPAELEDSGVYFCASSRIGTGGETQYFGPGTRLLVL.

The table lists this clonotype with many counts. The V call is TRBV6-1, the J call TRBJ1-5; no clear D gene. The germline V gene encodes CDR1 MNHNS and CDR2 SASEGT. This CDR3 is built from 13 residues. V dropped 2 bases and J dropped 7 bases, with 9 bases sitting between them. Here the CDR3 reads CASSETGSQPQHF. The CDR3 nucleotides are TGTGCCAGCAGTGAAACGGGGAGCCAGCCCCAGCATTTT.

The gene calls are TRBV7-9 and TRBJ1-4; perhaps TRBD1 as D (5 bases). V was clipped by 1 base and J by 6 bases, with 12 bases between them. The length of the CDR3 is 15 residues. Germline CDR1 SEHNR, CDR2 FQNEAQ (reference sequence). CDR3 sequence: CASSLVGAIDEKLFF. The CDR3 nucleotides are TGTGCCAGCAGCTTAGTAGGGGCCATCGATGAAAAACTGTTTTTT.

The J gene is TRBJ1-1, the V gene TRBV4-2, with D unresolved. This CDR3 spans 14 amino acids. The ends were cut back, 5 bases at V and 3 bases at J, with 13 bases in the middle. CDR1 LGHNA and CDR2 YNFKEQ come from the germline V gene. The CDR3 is CASSSIGYDTEAFF. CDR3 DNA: TGTGCCAGCAGCTCTATAGGCTACGACACTGAAGCTTTCTTT.